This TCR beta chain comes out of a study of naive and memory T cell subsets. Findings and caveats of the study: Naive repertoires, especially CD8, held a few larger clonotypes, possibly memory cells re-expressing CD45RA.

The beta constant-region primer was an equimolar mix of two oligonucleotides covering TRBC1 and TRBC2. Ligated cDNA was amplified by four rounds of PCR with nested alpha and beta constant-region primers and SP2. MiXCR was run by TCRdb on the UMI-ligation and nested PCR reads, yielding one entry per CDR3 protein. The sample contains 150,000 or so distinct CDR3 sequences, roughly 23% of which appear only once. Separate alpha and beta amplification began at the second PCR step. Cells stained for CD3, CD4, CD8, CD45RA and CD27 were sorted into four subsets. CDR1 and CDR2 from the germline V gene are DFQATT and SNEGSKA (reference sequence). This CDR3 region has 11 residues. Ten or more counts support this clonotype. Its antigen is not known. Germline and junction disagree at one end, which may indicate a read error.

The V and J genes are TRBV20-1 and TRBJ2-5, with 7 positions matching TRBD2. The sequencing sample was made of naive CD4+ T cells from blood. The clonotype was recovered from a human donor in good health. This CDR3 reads CSAASGVGQDF. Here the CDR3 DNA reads TGCAGTGCGGCTAGCGGAGTCGGCCAGGACTTC.